Listed below are T cell receptor beta chains from one sample, sequenced in a study of cytomegalovirus exposure and HLA in healthy donors. The method was immunoSEQ multiplex PCR; TCRdb's version includes in-frame clones alone and lacks a portion of them. The repertoire consists of 180,000 or so clones, with around 78% occurring once and the leading ten covering 2% to 2.5%. The sample comprised PBMCs. The receptors come from a woman in her thirties in good health and CMV-seropositive. CDR3s include the opening cysteine and the closing phenylalanine or tryptophan. The order of the fields is clone size, V gene, CDR3 length, D gene, J gene, CDR3 DNA, CDR3 protein. D genes are given only for firm matches. Some rows have no size entry. The others give once, few or many, or a class for an expanded clone.

-	TRBV30	13	-	TRBJ1-2	TGTGCCTGGAGGCGAGTCCCCGAGCGGGGCTACACCTTC	CAWRRVPERGYTF
-	TRBV7-2	12	-	TRBJ1-2	TGTGCCAGCAGCTTTAATTTATATGGCTACACCTTC	CASSFNLYGYTF
-	TRBV7-9	13	-	TRBJ1-2	TGTGCCAGCAGCCAAAACAGGGAAAGCGGCTACACCTTC	CASSQNRESGYTF
-	TRBV6-1	15	-	TRBJ2-7	TGTGCCAGCTCGATGAGGGTGCCCGACTCCTACGAGCAGTACTTC	CASSMRVPDSYEQYF
-	TRBV5-4	15	TRBD2	TRBJ2-2	TGTGCCAGCAGCCCTAGCGGGGTGTTCAGCGGGGAGCTGTTTTTT	CASSPSGVFSGELFF
few	TRBV30	15	-	TRBJ2-4	TGTGCCTGGAGTGCGGGTCAGGGCCCCCAAAACATTCAGTACTTC	CAWSAGQGPQNIQYF
-	TRBV29-1	11	-	TRBJ1-2	TGCAGCGTAGGGGACCAGGGGGGCTACACCTTC	CSVGDQGGYTF
-	TRBV6-6	14	TRBD1	TRBJ1-6	TGTGCCAGCAGTTTGGACAGGGGGAATTCACCCCTCCACTTT	CASSLDRGNSPLHF
-	TRBV27	14	-	TRBJ2-7	TGTGCCAGCAGAGGGGGGGGGTCAGCCTACGAGCAGTACTTC	CASRGGGSAYEQYF
-	TRBV4-3	15	TRBD2	TRBJ2-1	TGCGCCAGCAGCCCGACTAGCGGGAGTTACGATGAGCAGTTCTTC	CASSPTSGSYDEQFF
-	TRBV7-9	14	-	TRBJ1-1	TGTGCCAGCAGCTTAGACTCCCCGGTCACTGAAGCTTTCTTT	CASSLDSPVTEAFF
-	TRBV10-3	15	-	TRBJ2-1	TGTGCCATCCGCGACCAGAAGCGGTCCTACAATGAGCAGTTCTTC	CAIRDQKRSYNEQFF
-	TRBV30	14	TRBD1	TRBJ1-5	TGTGCCTGGAGTGGGACAGGGGATTATCAGCCCCAGCATTTT	CAWSGTGDYQPQHF
-	TRBV7-9	11	-	TRBJ1-1	TGTGCCAGCAGCTTAACGGCTGAAGCTTTCTTT	CASSLTAEAFF
-	TRBV7-2	13	-	TRBJ2-7	TGTGCCAGCAGCTCCCCTTTAGTCTACGAGCAGTACTTC	CASSSPLVYEQYF
few	TRBV19	14	TRBD1	TRBJ2-1	TGTGCCAGTAGTATAGGACAGGGGGTCTATGAGCAGTTCTTC	CASSIGQGVYEQFF
-	TRBV30	18	TRBD1	TRBJ1-3	TGTGCCTGGGGTCGACAGGGGGCGATATCCTTCTCTGGAAACACCATATATTTT	CAWGRQGAISFSGNTIYF
-	TRBV5-6	15	TRBD1	TRBJ1-2	TGTGCCAGCAGCCTTCGGGACAGGGGGTCCTATGGCTACACCTTC	CASSLRDRGSYGYTF
-	TRBV27	12	-	TRBJ2-1	TGTGCCAGCAGTTTCCTCGGTGTTAAGCAGTTCTTC	CASSFLGVKQFF
-	TRBV2	15	-	TRBJ2-7	TGTGCCAGCAGTGAAGAGAGCCGGGGGTCCTACGAGCAGTACTTC	CASSEESRGSYEQYF
-	TRBV5-4	13	-	TRBJ1-2	TGTGCCAGCAGCACCAGTGGAGGAGATGGCTACACCTTC	CASSTSGGDGYTF
once	TRBV10-2	16	-	TRBJ1-3	TGCGCCAGCAGTGAGGGCAGCGCTATATCTGGAAACACCATATATTTT	CASSEGSAISGNTIYF
-	TRBV6-4	17	TRBD1	TRBJ2-4	TGTGCCAGCCGCTTAGCCTACAGGGGACCAGCCAAAAACATTCAGTACTTC	CASRLAYRGPAKNIQYF
-	TRBV5-5	15	-	TRBJ2-1	TGTGCCAGCAGCTTGGCGGCAGGGATCTACAATGAGCAGTTCTTC	CASSLAAGIYNEQFF
-	TRBV7-2	15	-	TRBJ1-3	TGTGCCAGCAGCTTAGCAAGCGTGCGAGGAAACACCATATATTTT	CASSLASVRGNTIYF
-	TRBV19	15	-	TRBJ1-4	TGTGCCAGTAGTATCGACAGTCGGGCTAATGAAAAACTGTTTTTT	CASSIDSRANEKLFF
many	TRBV4-3	16	-	TRBJ2-6	TGCGCCAGCAGCCAAGATGAAGGGGCTGGGGCCAACGTCCTGACTTTC	CASSQDEGAGANVLTF
-	TRBV6-6	16	TRBD1	TRBJ1-6	TGTGCCAGCAGTTACCCGCCGGGACAGGGGAATTCACCCCTCCACTTT	CASSYPPGQGNSPLHF
-	TRBV19	15	TRBD1	TRBJ2-5	TGTGCCAGTAGTTGGGAGACAGGGGGCCAAGAGACCCAGTACTTC	CASSWETGGQETQYF
-	TRBV7-9	14	TRBD1	TRBJ1-2	TGTTCCAGCAGCTACCTGACAGGGCCCTATGGCTACACCTTC	CSSSYLTGPYGYTF
-	TRBV7-8	15	TRBD1	TRBJ2-5	TGTGCCAGCAGTATGGGACAGGGAACTCAAGAGACCCAGTACTTC	CASSMGQGTQETQYF
-	TRBV5-1	15	-	TRBJ2-7	TGCGCCAGCAGCCGAGGAGGAGAGAGCTCCTACGAGCAGTACTTC	CASSRGGESSYEQYF
once	TRBV9	14	-	TRBJ1-1	TGTGCCAGCAGCGTAGGCCAGATGAACACTGAAGCTTTCTTT	CASSVGQMNTEAFF
-	TRBV19	13	-	TRBJ1-1	TGTGCCAGTCGTCTACAGGGGAACACTGAAGCTTTCTTT	CASRLQGNTEAFF
-	TRBV10-3	13	-	TRBJ1-2	TGTGCCATCAGTGAGTCGAACGGGTTCGGCTACACCTTC	CAISESNGFGYTF
-	TRBV4-3	14	TRBD1	TRBJ2-3	TGCGCCAGCAGCCGGGACAGAAGGCAAGATACGCAGTATTTT	CASSRDRRQDTQYF
-	TRBV28	13	-	TRBJ1-2	-	CASSTSGNYGYTF
-	TRBV7-2	16	TRBD2	TRBJ2-1	TGTGCCAGCAGCTTAGCCGGACTAGCCAGTGCCAATGAGCAGTTCTTC	CASSLAGLASANEQFF
-	TRBV11-2	16	-	TRBJ2-1	TGTGCCAGCAGCTTAAGGGGTTCGACAGGTTACAATGAGCAGTTCTTC	CASSLRGSTGYNEQFF
-	TRBV7-2	13	-	TRBJ2-7	TGTGCCAGCAGCTTAAGCCTAGCCCGAGAGCAGTACTTC	CASSLSLAREQYF
few	TRBV30	13	TRBD1	TRBJ1-1	TGTGCCTGGAGTCGACAGGGGTACACTGAAGCTTTCTTT	CAWSRQGYTEAFF
-	TRBV18	18	TRBD1	TRBJ1-6	TGTGCCAGCTCACCACCCCGTGGGCAGGGGGGACAACTATCACCCCTCCACTTT	CASSPPRGQGGQLSPLHF
few	TRBV5-1	13	-	TRBJ2-7	TGCGCCAGCACCGCAGGTTCGTCCTACGAGCAGTACTTC	CASTAGSSYEQYF
-	TRBV6-5	13	TRBD1	TRBJ1-1	TGTGCCAGCAGTTGGGACAGAGGCACTGAAGCTTTCTTT	CASSWDRGTEAFF
-	TRBV27	15	-	TRBJ1-1	TGTGCCAGCAGTTTAGCGGGGGCGGGGAACACTGAAGCTTTCTTT	CASSLAGAGNTEAFF